Listed below are T cell receptor beta chains from one sample, sequenced in a study of T-cell reconstitution after alpha-beta-depleted transplantation in children. Each CDR3 protein is one row after TCRdb ran MiXCR on the PCR reads. The table lists 750,000 to 950,000 distinct CDR3 sequences, under 20% of them singletons, with 5% in the top ten. The material sequenced was PBMCs, mostly from graft donor cells, taken 360 days after TCRalphabeta/CD19-depleted stem cell transplant. Receptor source: a male patient younger than 18 who had a stem cell transplant for acute lymphoblastic leukemia, so the T cells may come from the graft donor. Each CDR3 is given with its conserved first and last residue. Each record gives: D gene, clone size, CDR3 length, J gene, V gene, CDR3 protein, CDR3 DNA. The D gene is left open where the match is weak. Part of the rows lack a size; the others show once, few, many or a class for expanded clones.

>-|few|15|TRBJ1-1|TRBV18
CASSPYPQGRTEAFF
TGTGCCAGCTCACCGTATCCCCAGGGGCGCACTGAAGCTTTCTTT
>-|few|17|TRBJ2-2|TRBV7-9
CASSSPLKGRFTGELFF
TGTGCCAGCAGCTCCCCCCTGAAGGGGCGGTTCACCGGGGAGCTGTTTTTT
>TRBD1|-|14|TRBJ2-1|TRBV18
CASLLGQVNNEQFF
TGTGCCAGCTTACTCGGACAGGTCAACAATGAGCAGTTCTTC
>-|few|13|TRBJ2-1|TRBV2
CASSRQTYNEQFF
TGTGCCAGCAGCAGACAGACCTACAATGAGCAGTTCTTC
>TRBD2|few|15|TRBJ2-3|TRBV11-3
CASGLGTTSTDTQYF
TGTGCCAGCGGACTCGGGACTACGAGCACAGATACGCAGTATTTT
>TRBD2|few|13|TRBJ2-4|TRBV29-1
CTGGGVGQNIQYF
TGCACTGGGGGGGGGGTAGGTCAAAACATTCAGTACTTC
>-|-|16|TRBJ2-7|TRBV7-9
CASSPQGGDTLNEQYF
TGTGCCAGCAGCCCACAGGGGGGGGACACTTTGAACGAGCAGTACTTC
>TRBD1|few|16|TRBJ2-7|TRBV5-1
CASSEGTVGTYGEQYF
TGCGCCAGCAGCGAAGGGACAGTTGGGACCTACGGCGAGCAGTACTTC
>-|-|17|TRBJ1-1|TRBV7-3
CASSYLDPRRLNTEAFF
TGTGCCAGCAGCTACCTCGACCCCAGGCGCTTAAACACTGAAGCTTTCTTT
>-|-|15|TRBJ1-4|TRBV4-1
CASSQELGVSEKLFF
TGCGCCAGCAGCCAAGAGTTGGGAGTGAGTGAAAAACTGTTTTTT
>TRBD1|few|13|TRBJ1-1|TRBV25-1
CATSQGMNTEAFF
TGTGCCACCTCACAGGGGATGAACACTGAAGCTTTCTTT
>-|-|14|TRBJ2-2|TRBV6-5
CASSYARGTGELFF
TGTGCCAGCAGTTACGCCCGGGGGACCGGGGAGCTGTTTTTT
>-|-|13|TRBJ2-7|TRBV18
CASSPPDGYEQYF
TGTGCCAGCTCACCACCGGACGGATACGAGCAGTACTTC
>TRBD2|-|15|TRBJ2-1|TRBV5-1
CASSLGPSGLNEQFF
TGCGCCAGCAGCTTGGGCCCTAGCGGCTTAAATGAGCAGTTCTTC
>-|-|12|TRBJ2-1|TRBV6-5
CASGSWNNEQFF
TGTGCCAGCGGCAGTTGGAACAATGAGCAGTTCTTC
>-|-|15|TRBJ2-7|TRBV7-8
CASSLQPYSGGEQYF
TGTGCCAGCAGCTTACAACCCTACTCTGGAGGCGAGCAGTACTTC
>-|-|16|TRBJ2-1|TRBV27
CASSSNLIGHYNEQFF
TGTGCCAGCAGTTCAAACCTCATCGGACACTACAATGAGCAGTTCTTC
>TRBD1|-|14|TRBJ1-1|TRBV27
CASSFRQGSTAAFF
TGTGCCAGCAGTTTTCGACAGGGATCGACGGCAGCTTTCTTT
>-|many|13|TRBJ2-1|TRBV29-1
CSFKKGGWDEQFF
TGCAGCTTTAAGAAGGGGGGCTGGGATGAGCAGTTCTTC
>TRBD2|few|16|TRBJ2-3|TRBV7-9
CASSSASGRRTDTQYF
TGTGCCAGCAGCTCGGCTAGCGGGAGAAGAACAGATACGCAGTATTTT
>-|few|16|TRBJ2-2|TRBV12-3/TRBV12-4
CASGPVLEKNTGELFF
TGTGCCAGCGGCCCAGTACTAGAAAAGAACACCGGGGAGCTGTTTTTT
>-|-|16|TRBJ1-6|TRBV5-5
CASSWDGQGPLTPLHF
TGTGCCAGCAGCTGGGATGGGCAGGGGCCTTTAACACCCCTCCACTTT
>TRBD1|many|15|TRBJ2-3|TRBV12-3/TRBV12-4
CASGARGLETDTQYF
TGTGCCAGCGGGGCCAGGGGGCTTGAGACAGATACGCAGTATTTT
>TRBD1|-|14|TRBJ1-2|TRBV5-1
CASSFRTGDYGYTF
TGCGCCAGCAGCTTTCGGACAGGGGACTATGGCTACACCTTC
>-|many|14|TRBJ2-7|TRBV5-1
CASSLAAGTYEQYF
TGCGCCAGCAGCTTGGCTGCGGGTACCTACGAGCAGTACTTC
>-|many|14|TRBJ2-2|TRBV7-9
CASRPSRDTGELFF
TGTGCCAGCAGGCCCTCTAGGGACACCGGGGAGCTGTTTTTT
>-|many|10|TRBJ2-5|TRBV27
CASSLQTQYF
TGTGCCAGCAGTTTGCAGACCCAGTACTTC
>-|-|13|TRBJ1-5|TRBV27
CASSTDRNQPQHF
TGTGCCAGCAGTACAGACAGGAATCAGCCCCAGCATTTT
>TRBD1|-|17|TRBJ2-7|TRBV3-1
CASSHLRQGTFSYEQYF
TGTGCCAGCAGCCACCTACGACAGGGGACTTTTTCCTACGAGCAGTACTTC
>TRBD2|-|15|TRBJ2-2|TRBV20-1
CSARPLAGGVGELFF
TGCAGTGCTAGACCGCTAGCGGGAGGAGTCGGGGAGCTGTTTTTT
>-|few|13|TRBJ2-7|TRBV2
CASTRDGTYEQYF
TGTGCCAGCACCCGGGACGGCACCTACGAGCAGTACTTC
>-|-|14|TRBJ2-4|TRBV3-1
CASSQDPVRNIQYF
TGTGCCAGCAGCCAAGACCCGGTTCGTAACATTCAGTACTTC
>TRBD2|-|15|TRBJ2-1|TRBV5-1
CASSLSGSAYNEQFF
TGCGCCAGCAGCTTAAGCGGGAGTGCTTACAATGAGCAGTTCTTC
>-|few|13|TRBJ2-3|TRBV7-9
CASRSPGVDTQYF
TGTGCCAGCAGATCCCCGGGGGTAGATACGCAGTATTTT
>-|-|15|TRBJ2-6|TRBV5-1
CASSLDSTGANVLTF
TGCGCCAGCAGCTTGGACAGTACCGGGGCCAACGTCCTGACTTTC
>-|many|13|TRBJ2-3|TRBV5-1
CASSLRSSDTQYF
TGCGCCAGCAGCTTGCGGTCATCGGATACGCAGTATTTT
>TRBD2|-|17|TRBJ2-1|TRBV7-6
CASSLSPTSGRAWEQFF
TGTGCCAGCAGCTTATCCCCGACTAGCGGGAGGGCCTGGGAGCAGTTCTTC
>-|few|17|TRBJ2-1|TRBV10-2
CASSDFPGTRPHNEQFF
TGCGCCAGCAGTGACTTCCCCGGGACCCGCCCCCACAATGAGCAGTTCTTC
>TRBD1|few|15|TRBJ1-1|TRBV4-3
CASSRYNRGNTEAFF
TGCGCCAGCAGCCGGTATAACAGGGGGAACACTGAAGCTTTCTTT
>-|few|13|TRBJ1-1|TRBV10-3
CAIRGLYEAEAFF
TGTGCCATCAGAGGACTGTACGAGGCTGAAGCTTTCTTT
>TRBD1|many|13|TRBJ2-2|TRBV12-3/TRBV12-4
CASSLGRGTGVFF
TGTGCCAGCAGTTTAGGGAGGGGGACAGGGGTGTTTTTT
>TRBD1|-|15|TRBJ1-2|TRBV11-2
CASSSNRGRRYGYTF
TGTGCCAGCAGCTCCAACAGGGGGCGACGCTATGGCTACACCTTC
>-|few|13|TRBJ1-1|TRBV7-2
CASSLMANTEAFF
TGTGCCAGCAGCTTAATGGCGAACACTGAAGCTTTCTTT
>-|many|15|TRBJ2-1|TRBV29-1
CSADQMAGVGNEQFF
TGCAGCGCCGACCAGATGGCAGGGGTAGGCAATGAGCAGTTCTTC
>-|few|15|TRBJ2-4|TRBV7-9
CASSIGALAKNIQYF
TGTGCCAGCAGCATAGGAGCCCTGGCCAAAAACATTCAGTACTTC
>-|few|15|TRBJ2-2|TRBV5-1
CASSLTRASTGELFF
TGCGCCAGCAGCTTGACCAGGGCTAGCACCGGGGAGCTGTTTTTT
>-|many|15|TRBJ2-2|TRBV5-5
CASSLGEGWTGELFF
TGTGCCAGCAGCTTAGGCGAGGGTTGGACCGGGGAGCTGTTTTTT